The 20 T cell receptor beta chains below come from one sample, sequenced in a study of B cell selection in AIRE deficiency. The data were produced by immunoSEQ multiplex PCR, yet TCRdb's version contains in-frame clones alone and is incomplete. The table records roughly 17,000 clones, 85% to 95% of them present only once. Sorted regulatory T cells were CD4-positive, CD25-high and CD127-low or negative. The sequenced sample consisted of CD4+CD25+ Tregs sorted from PBMCs. The receptors come from a human donor in good health.

This chain connects TRBV9 to TRBJ2-2, with D uncertain. The V end was cut by 1 base, the J end by 7 bases, with 8 bases between. Germline V CDR1 and CDR2: SGDLS, YYNGEE. This CDR3 region has 13 residues. CDR3 DNA sequence: TGTGCCAGCAGCGTATGGGGTAGCGGGGAGCTGTTTTTT. It translates to CASSVWGSGELFF.

This sequence joins TRBV27 and TRBJ1-5; TRBD1 is a possible D gene (6 bases). Trimming pared 4 bases from V and 7 bases from J, leaving 11 bases between. This CDR3 region has 13 residues. Germline values: CDR1 MNHEY, CDR2 SMNVEV (reference sequence). The CDR3 here is CASSYREGQPQHF. The CDR3 nucleotides read TGTGCCAGCAGTTACAGGGAGGGACAGCCCCAGCATTTT.

The chain has TRBV20-1 and TRBJ2-1; D might be TRBD2 (6 bases). CDR3 length: 11 amino acids. CDR1 and CDR2 from the germline V gene are DFQATT and SNEGSKA (reference sequence). V gave up 5 bases and J gave up 6 bases, with 8 bases separating them. The CDR3 sequence: CSARDSNEQFF. The CDR3 coding sequence is TGCAGTGCTCGGGACTCCAATGAGCAGTTCTTC.

The CDR3: CASSPRGILRMVTDEQYF. In DNA, the CDR3 is TGCGCCAGCAGCCCCAGGGGGATCCTTAGGATGGTAACGGACGAGCAGTACTTC. The chain combines TRBV5-1 with TRBJ2-7; 7 bases line up with TRBD1. Germline V gene sequence: CDR1 SGHRS, CDR2 YFSETQ. The CDR3 consists of 18 residues. V was clipped by 4 bases and J by 5 bases; unmatched bases: 21.

This rearrangement joins TRBV14 to TRBJ2-5; 8 bases are shared with TRBD2. The DNA end is a closer match to TRBJ2-7, so the J assignment may be wrong. CDR3 size: 15 residues. CDR1 and CDR2 from the germline V gene are SGHDN and FVKESK. For the CDR3, the DNA is TGTGCCAGCAGCCGGACTAGCCCTGTCCGCGACGAGCAGTACTTC. Protein sequence: CASSRTSPVRDEQYF.

The chain combines TRBV5-1 with TRBJ2-1, with D perhaps matching TRBD1 (5 bases). The CDR3 totals 16 residues. V shed 0 bases and J shed 7 bases, with 17 bases lying between them. Germline CDR1 is SGHRS and CDR2 is YFSETQ. The DNA of the CDR3 is TGCGCCAGCAGCTTGGAGGCTGTGGGTTCAGGGAATGAGCAGTTCTTC. Translation gives CASSLEAVGSGNEQFF.

This chain links TRBV6-6 with TRBJ2-7, with 8 bases fitting TRBD2. The trim removed 7 bases at V and 2 bases at J, leaving 4 bases unmatched. CDR1 MNHNY and CDR2 SVGAGI come from the germline V gene (reference sequence). The CDR3 loop spans 13 amino acids. Here the CDR3 reads CASNLAGAYEQYF. As DNA, the CDR3 is TGTGCCAGCAACCTAGCGGGCGCCTACGAGCAGTACTTC.

The CDR3 region has the DNA TGCGCCAGCAGCTTGGGACTAGCGAGCGGGGAAACGCAGTATTTT. Its translation: CASSLGLASGETQYF. The chain links TRBV5-1 to TRBJ2-3, with TRBD2 matching over 8 bases. Per germline, CDR1 SGHRS and CDR2 YFSETQ. The CDR3 is 15 residues long. The V segment lost 0 bases and the J segment 9 bases; nucleotides outside the gene matches: 9.

The chain has TRBV7-9 and TRBJ2-5, with D unresolved. This CDR3 has 14 residues. Germline-derived CDR1 and CDR2 are SEHNR and FQNEAQ (reference sequence). The V end was cut by 3 bases, the J end by 5 bases, with 13 bases between. CDR3 DNA sequence: TGTGCCAGCAGCTTCCTCGGAATTGTGGAGACCCAGTACTTC. This encodes CASSFLGIVETQYF.

The V gene is TRBV10-3, the J gene TRBJ1-2, with D unresolved. The CDR3 sequence is 13 residues long. Trimming removed 1 base from V and 5 bases from J, with 8 bases in between. Germline V gene sequence: CDR1 ENHRY, CDR2 SYGVKD. For the CDR3, the DNA is TGTGCCATCAGTGAGTTTATAGGGTATGGCTACACCTTC. It specifies CAISEFIGYGYTF.

The chain links TRBV5-1 to TRBJ2-1; TRBD1 matches at 9 bases. The V segment lost 3 bases and the J segment 3 bases; nucleotides outside the gene matches: 7. The CDR3 is 16 residues long. Germline lookup yields CDR1 SGHRS and CDR2 YFSETQ. DNA for the CDR3: TGCGCCAGCAGCTCAGAGGACAGGGGAGGCTACAATGAGCAGTTCTTC. This encodes CASSSEDRGGYNEQFF.

This clone was observed a single time. The chain couples TRBV11-2 to TRBJ2-2, with D perhaps TRBD1 or TRBD2 (5 bases each). Germline V gives CDR1 SGHAT, CDR2 FQNNGV. The CDR3 has 18 amino acids. The V end was cut by 1 base, the J end by 0 bases, with 15 bases between. The CDR3 region has the DNA TGTGCCAGCAGCTTAGTCCTTCCCGGGGCCGCGAACACCGGGGAGCTGTTTTTT. This encodes CASSLVLPGAANTGELFF. The full variable domain, with the rest looked up from reference TRBV11-2 and TRBJ2-2, is EAGVAQSPRYKIIEKRQSVAFWCNPISGHATLYWYQQILGQGPKLLIQFQNNGVVDDSQLPKDRFSAERLKGVDSTLKIQPAKLEDSAVYLCASSLVLPGAANTGELFFGEGSRLTVL.

The CDR3 DNA follows: TGCGCCAGCAGCCAAGTGGTTATAGGCAACTATGGCTACACCTTC. Protein product: CASSQVVIGNYGYTF. This chain joins TRBV4-1 and TRBJ1-2; the D is unclear. The CDR3 covers 15 residues. Per germline, CDR1 MGHRA and CDR2 YSYEKL. Trimming shortened V by 1 base and J by 2 bases, and 11 bases separated the two germline ends.

This chain's CDR3 is CASRGLAGGPVTYEQFF. The CDR3 DNA follows: TGTGCCAGCAGAGGACTAGCGGGAGGGCCGGTCACGTATGAGCAGTTCTTC. The rearrangement joins TRBV27 to TRBJ2-1, with TRBD2 matching 15 bases. The germline gives CDR1 MNHEY, CDR2 SMNVEV (reference sequence). The length of the CDR3 is 17 residues. Losses at the gene ends were 6 bases for V and 8 bases for J; bases not matched to a gene: 11.

This chain uses TRBV28 with TRBJ2-4; D unclear. Trimming shortened V by 6 bases and J by 0 bases, and 12 bases separated the two germline ends. The CDR3 contains 15 residues. Germline V gene data show CDR1 as MDHEN and CDR2 as SYDVKM. In DNA form, the CDR3 reads TGTGCCAGCAGCCGATCGGAGAAAGCCAAAAACATTCAGTACTTC. This gives the protein CASSRSEKAKNIQYF.

The sample holds one count of this clone. The chain carries TRBV9 and TRBJ2-1; D uncertain. V lost 4 bases, J lost 4 bases, and 9 bases lay in between. This CDR3 is built from 13 residues. Germline loops: CDR1 SGDLS, CDR2 YYNGEE. The CDR3 nucleotides are TGTGCCAGCAGCCCGAGAACATACAATGAGCAGTTCTTC. This gives the protein CASSPRTYNEQFF.

The J gene is TRBJ2-7, the V gene TRBV5-1; D is unclear. Germline CDR1 and CDR2: SGHRS and YFSETQ. V dropped 2 bases and J dropped 4 bases, with 4 bases sitting between them. This CDR3 is 11 amino acids long. CDR3 bases: TGCGCCAGCAGCTTAGGTTACGAGCAGTACTTC. Amino acid sequence: CASSLGYEQYF.

The chain links TRBV29-1 to TRBJ1-5, with D possibly matching TRBD1 (6 bases). The CDR3 is 15 residues long. Germline V CDR1 and CDR2: SQVTM, ANQGSEA. V was pared by 4 bases and J by 0 bases, with 13 bases between. This CDR3 reads CSVGFGQNSNQPQHF. The CDR3 nucleotides read TGCAGCGTTGGGTTCGGACAGAATAGCAATCAGCCCCAGCATTTT. Drawing the rest from reference TRBV29-1 and TRBJ1-5, the complete variable domain is SAVISQKPSRDICQRGTSLTIQCQVDSQVTMMFWYRQQPGQSLTLIATANQGSEATYESGFVIDKFPISRPNLTFSTLTVSNMSPEDSSIYLCSVGFGQNSNQPQHFGDGTRLSIL.

The CDR3 nucleotides read TGTGCCAGCTCACCGGTGGCGGGAGGAATCGGGGAGCTGTTTTTT. Its protein product is CASSPVAGGIGELFF. The chain combines TRBV18 with TRBJ2-2; 8 positions match TRBD2. V was clipped by 3 bases and J by 7 bases; unmatched bases: 7. Germline values: CDR1 KGHSH, CDR2 LQKENI. This CDR3 region has 15 residues. Supplemented by reference TRBV18 and TRBJ2-2, the full variable domain reads NAGVMQNPRHLVRRRGQEARLRCSPMKGHSHVYWYRQLPEEGLKFMVYLQKENIIDESGMPKERFSAEFPKEGPSILRIQQVVRGDSAAYFCASSPVAGGIGELFFGEGSRLTVL.

The V and J genes are TRBV7-9 and TRBJ2-5, with D unresolved. Trimming removed 2 bases at V and 5 bases at J, with 3 bases between. Germline values: CDR1 SEHNR, CDR2 FQNEAQ (reference sequence). This CDR3 spans 11 amino acids. CDR3 bases: TGTGCCAGCAGCTTATTGGAGACCCAGTACTTC. Encoded protein: CASSLLETQYF.